What follows are 10 T cell receptor beta chains derived from one specimen sequenced in a study of beta chain features in type 1 diabetes. Reverse transcription of all isolated RNA meant that expressed TCRB transcripts were sequenced. TCRdb keeps only in-frame clones here, not all; method: immunoSEQ multiplex PCR. The repertoire holds around 300,000 clones, with under 8.5% as singletons. The sample was central memory CD4+ T cells from blood. The receptors were gathered from a woman younger than 35 in good health.

The V gene is TRBV14, the J gene TRBJ2-1, with 7 bases matching TRBD1. V trimming: 2 bases; J trimming: 0 bases; junction bases outside the gene matches: 4. The CDR3 length is 16 residues. Looked up from germline, CDR1 is SGHDN and CDR2 is FVKESK. This CDR3 reads CASSQKGQYSYNEQFF. CDR3 nucleotide sequence: TGTGCCAGCAGCCAAAAGGGACAGTACTCCTACAATGAGCAGTTCTTC.

There are a few counts of this clone. The rearrangement joins TRBV14 to TRBJ2-1; the match to TRBD1 covers 9 bases. Unmatched junction bases numbered 12, after V lost 5 bases and J lost 7 bases. There are 16 residues in the CDR3. Germline CDR1 and CDR2: SGHDN and FVKESK. The DNA for the CDR3 is TGTGCCAGCAGCTTAATGGGACAGGGCATCGTGAATGAGCAGTTCTTC. It translates to CASSLMGQGIVNEQFF. Using reference TRBV14 and TRBJ2-1 for the parts outside the CDR3, the full variable domain is EAGVTQFPSHSVIEKGQTVTLRCDPISGHDNLYWYRRVMGKEIKFLLHFVKESKQDESGMPNNRFLAERTGGTYSTLKVQPAELEDSGVYFCASSLMGQGIVNEQFFGPGTRLTVL.

As to this clone: The same CDR3 is also encoded by other DNA sequences in this sample. The V gene is TRBV29-1, the J gene TRBJ2-5, with no clear D. The CDR3 runs to 13 residues. V lost 3 bases, J lost 0 bases, and 8 bases lay in between. Germline V lookup: CDR1 SQVTM, CDR2 ANQGSEA. The CDR3 coding sequence is TGCAGCGTTGACGGACGGTACCAAGAGACCCAGTACTTC. Translated: CSVDGRYQETQYF.

The gene calls are TRBV7-9 and TRBJ1-2; 9 positions agree with TRBD1. This CDR3 is built from 14 residues. Germline lookup yields CDR1 SEHNR and CDR2 FQNEAQ (reference sequence). J gave up 7 bases and V 0 bases, and 3 bases lay outside the gene matches. The CDR3 DNA sequence: TGTGCCAGCAGCTTAGCGCCGACAGGGGGTGGCTACACCTTC. This codes for CASSLAPTGGGYTF.

This chain connects TRBV2 to TRBJ2-1; D is uncertain. Germline V CDR1 and CDR2: SNHLY, FYNNEI. The CDR3 covers 12 residues. V was trimmed by 4 bases and J by 9 bases, leaving 10 bases between them. The CDR3 loop is CASSVAQGEQFF. CDR3 bases: TGTGCCAGCAGTGTAGCCCAAGGTGAGCAGTTCTTC.

Only a few counts were recorded for this clone. The genes are TRBV28 and TRBJ1-1, with D possibly being TRBD1 (5 bases). V was shortened by 3 bases and J by 1 base, with 33 bases between the two germline ends. CDR1 is MDHEN and CDR2 is SYDVKM in the germline V gene. The CDR3 is 22 residues long. CDR3 sequence: CASSFVIRGRFHSPSTNTEAFF. The CDR3 nucleotides read TGTGCCAGCAGTTTTGTTATCCGGGGCAGGTTTCACTCGCCCAGCACGAACACTGAAGCTTTCTTT.

This clone was observed a handful of times. V is TRBV11-3 and J is TRBJ2-1; D is unclear. From germline, CDR1 is SGHNT and CDR2 YENEEA. Trimming removed 5 bases at V and 9 bases at J, with 14 bases between. This CDR3 has 13 amino acids. The CDR3 spells CASSRVLSGEQFF. DNA of the CDR3: TGTGCCAGCAGCCGGGTCTTGTCTGGTGAGCAGTTCTTC.

A few counts support this clone. J is TRBJ1-1 and V is TRBV29-1; D is unresolved. This CDR3 comprises 14 residues. Germline assignment: CDR1 SQVTM and CDR2 ANQGSEA. V dropped 3 bases and J dropped 4 bases, with 15 bases sitting between them. The CDR3, as DNA: TGCAGCGTTGATGGTGGGGATCCGAGCACTGAAGCTTTCTTT. Its translation: CSVDGGDPSTEAFF.

This rearrangement joins TRBV7-2 to TRBJ1-6, with 7 bases identical to TRBD1. With 5 bases clipped from V and 8 bases from J, the junction kept 3 bases outside the gene matches. This CDR3 comprises 13 residues. The germline gives CDR1 SGHTA, CDR2 FQGNSA. In DNA, the CDR3 is TGTGCCAGCAGCGGGGACAGCCATTCACCCCTCCACTTT. Its protein product is CASSGDSHSPLHF.

This clone was counted a few times. V usage is TRBV19 and J usage is TRBJ2-2; D is possibly TRBD2 (5 bases). The CDR3 length is 11 residues. Germline V gene sequence: CDR1 LNHDA, CDR2 SQIVND (reference sequence). V gave up 8 bases and J gave up 6 bases, with 7 bases separating them. The CDR3 DNA reads as TGTGCCAGTGGCGGGCCCGGGGAGCTGTTTTTT. It encodes CASGGPGELFF.